These 31 T cell receptor beta chains share one sample of origin, sequenced in a study of response to subunit inactivated influenza vaccine. Via MiXCR, TCRdb re-called the RT-PCR reads, giving one row per CDR3 protein. The sample has 150,000 or so distinct CDR3 sequences, approximately 10% seen once. The input for sequencing was non-naive T cells sorted from PBMCs, taken 45 days after vaccination. These receptors were taken from a man aged 50 to 60 who received an inactivated influenza vaccine.

This clonotype occurred many times. This chain connects TRBV5-1 to TRBJ2-2; D remains ambiguous. V was pared by 4 bases and J by 0 bases, with 13 bases between. Germline CDR1 and CDR2: SGHRS and YFSETQ. CDR3 length: 16 residues. In nucleotides, the CDR3 is TGCGCCAGCAGCCCTCTTGGACCGACGAACACCGGGGAGCTGTTTTTT. It is translated as CASSPLGPTNTGELFF.

This rearrangement joins TRBV7-2 to TRBJ2-1, with D unclear. V gave up 1 base and J gave up 7 bases, with 8 bases separating them. CDR3 length: 13 residues. Germline V gives CDR1 SGHTA, CDR2 FQGNSA. As DNA, the CDR3 is TGTGCCAGCAGCTTAGGGAGATGGAATGAGCAGTTCTTC. Its translation is CASSLGRWNEQFF.

This clonotype was seen only a few times. The chain recombines TRBV7-2 with TRBJ2-5; D is ambiguous. CDR3 size: 14 residues. Per germline, CDR1 SGHTA and CDR2 FQGNSA. V lost 0 bases and J 5 bases, leaving 10 bases between the germline ends. CDR3 nucleotide sequence: TGTGCCAGCAGCTTAGCGTCACGTGCGGAGACCCAGTACTTC. It is translated as CASSLASRAETQYF.

This clonotype was picked up a small number of times. The V call is TRBV3-1, the J call TRBJ1-5; 11 positions agree with TRBD1. From germline, CDR1 is LGHDT and CDR2 YNNKEL (reference sequence). The V segment lost 4 bases and the J segment 6 bases; nucleotides outside the gene matches: 2. This CDR3 has 14 amino acids. CDR3 bases: TGTGCCAGCAGCCCGGGGACAGGGGGTCAGCCCCAGCATTTT. The encoded protein is CASSPGTGGQPQHF.

The V and J genes are TRBV20-1 and TRBJ1-1, with D possibly being TRBD1 (6 bases). Trimming took 0 bases from V and 4 from J, leaving 18 bases between them. The CDR3 is made up of 16 amino acids. CDR1 is DFQATT and CDR2 is SNEGSKA in the germline V gene (reference sequence). The CDR3 spells CSARESGAGRVTEAFF. As DNA, the CDR3 is TGCAGTGCTAGAGAGTCGGGGGCAGGGCGCGTCACTGAAGCTTTCTTT.

This clonotype was detected many times. The J gene is TRBJ1-3, the V gene TRBV5-6; 8 bases are shared with TRBD1. There are 15 residues in the CDR3. CDR1 is SGHDT, CDR2 YYEEEE, per germline. V was clipped by 2 bases and J by 3 bases; unmatched bases: 4. The CDR3 nucleotides read TGTGCCAGCAGCTTTGCAGGGGGCTTTGGAAACACCATATATTTT. Translating it yields CASSFAGGFGNTIYF.

This clonotype was picked up many times. This sequence joins TRBV5-1 and TRBJ2-2; D possibly uses TRBD1 or TRBD2 (5 bases each). From germline, CDR1 is SGHRS and CDR2 YFSETQ. CDR3 length: 15 residues. V lost 4 bases and J 1 base, leaving 11 bases between the germline ends. CDR3 nucleotides: TGCGCCAGCAGCCCCGGGACCCTGAACACCGGGGAGCTGTTTTTT. Protein product: CASSPGTLNTGELFF. The whole variable domain, filled in from reference TRBV5-1 and TRBJ2-2, reads KAGVTQTPRYLIKTRGQQVTLSCSPISGHRSVSWYQQTPGQGLQFLFEYFSETQRNKGNFPGRFSGRQFSNSRSEMNVSTLELGDSALYLCASSPGTLNTGELFFGEGSRLTVL.

This clonotype was seen at least ten times. The chain carries TRBV12-3 or TRBV12-4 and TRBJ2-1; 14 positions match TRBD2. Trimming cost V 6 bases and J 12 bases; bases outside gene matches: 10. There are 15 residues in the CDR3. The CDR3 region has the DNA TGTGCCAGCAGCCCCGGACTAGCGGGAGGCTTATGGCAGTTCTTC. Its translation: CASSPGLAGGLWQFF.

The chain recombines TRBV7-3 with TRBJ1-5, with TRBD1 identical over 8 bases. Looked up from germline, CDR1 is SGHTA and CDR2 is FQGTGA. V was clipped by 5 bases and J by 2 bases; unmatched bases: 5. The CDR3 is 15 amino acids. The CDR3 is CASSPQGGRNQPQHF. The CDR3 DNA reads TGTGCCAGCAGCCCACAGGGGGGCCGCAATCAGCCCCAGCATTTT.

The chain carries TRBV3-1 and TRBJ2-5, with 8 bases aligning to TRBD1. Germline V gives CDR1 LGHDT, CDR2 YNNKEL (reference sequence). The junction had 2 bases not matched to a gene; V was cut back by 2 bases and J by 3 bases. The CDR3 is made up of 14 amino acids. The DNA for the CDR3 is TGTGCCAGCAGCCAACAGGGGGCCAAAGAGACCCAGTACTTC. It is translated as CASSQQGAKETQYF.

This clonotype has only a few counts. The chain joins TRBV7-9 to TRBJ1-6; D is unresolved. CDR1 is SEHNR and CDR2 is FQNEAQ in the germline V gene (reference sequence). The CDR3 totals 14 residues. Trimming removed 3 bases at V and 7 bases at J, with 10 bases between. The chain's CDR3 is CASSFRPGNSPLHF. CDR3 sequence (DNA): TGTGCCAGCAGCTTCAGACCGGGGAATTCACCCCTCCACTTT. The full variable domain, rest sourced from reference TRBV7-9 and TRBJ1-6, is DTGVSQNPRHKITKRGQNVTFRCDPISEHNRLYWYRQTLGQGPEFLTYFQNEAQLEKSRLLSDRFSAERPKGSFSTLEIQRTEQGDSAMYLCASSFRPGNSPLHFGNGTRLTVT.

This clonotype was seen a few times. The chain carries TRBV5-6 and TRBJ2-5; D call uncertain. This CDR3 contains 13 residues. The V end lost 0 bases, the J end lost 3 bases, and 6 bases lay between the germline ends. In germline, CDR1 is SGHDT, CDR2 YYEEEE. The CDR3 reads CASSLGREETQYF. The CDR3 DNA sequence: TGTGCCAGCAGCTTGGGAAGGGAAGAGACCCAGTACTTC.

Only a few counts were recorded for this clonotype. V and J are TRBV20-1 and TRBJ2-7; D tentatively fits TRBD1 or TRBD2 (5 bases each). V was pared by 5 bases and J by 7 bases, with 21 bases between. The germline V gene encodes CDR1 DFQATT and CDR2 SNEGSKA (reference sequence). This CDR3 is built from 14 residues. The CDR3 DNA follows: TGCAGTGCTGGCCCCGGGGTGTCGGGGCGGGAGCAGTACTTC. This translates into CSAGPGVSGREQYF.

The V and J genes are TRBV14 and TRBJ2-7; D possibly corresponds to TRBD2 (6 bases). Per the germline V gene, CDR1 is SGHDN and CDR2 is FVKESK. This CDR3 has 14 residues. The V end lost 5 bases, the J end lost 2 bases, and 13 bases lay between the germline ends. CDR3 amino acids: CASSKGLGAYEQYF. Written as DNA, the CDR3 is TGTGCCAGCAGCAAGGGACTGGGGGCCTACGAGCAGTACTTC.

This clonotype was detected only a few times. This chain connects TRBV2 to TRBJ2-7; D unclear. V lost 3 bases to trimming and J lost 3 bases, with 0 bases between them. The CDR3 length is 10 residues. The germline CDR1 and CDR2 sequences are SNHLY and FYNNEI. For the CDR3, the DNA is TGTGCCAGCAGTGACTACGAGCAGTACTTC. Translating it yields CASSDYEQYF.

The chain links TRBV2 to TRBJ2-1; 8 bases fit TRBD2. The length of the CDR3 is 14 residues. Germline loops: CDR1 SNHLY, CDR2 FYNNEI. The trim removed 4 bases at V and 10 bases at J, leaving 9 bases unmatched. The CDR3 DNA is TGTGCCAGCAGTGCCGGAACGATAGCGGGAGAGCAGTTCTTC. Protein sequence: CASSAGTIAGEQFF.

Many counts were recorded for this clonotype. The gene calls are TRBV4-3 and TRBJ2-7, with D unresolved. With 0 bases removed from V and 1 base from J, the gap between germline ends came to 7 bases. Looked up from germline, CDR1 is LGHNA and CDR2 is YSLEER. The CDR3 loop spans 14 amino acids. The CDR3 DNA follows: TGCGCCAGCAGCCAAGATAGGGATTCCTACGAGCAGTACTTC. Translating it yields CASSQDRDSYEQYF.

The CDR3 loop is CSAPGWGDSGYTF. CDR3 DNA: TGCAGTGCACCGGGATGGGGCGATAGTGGCTACACCTTC. V is TRBV20-1 and J is TRBJ1-2; D perhaps matches TRBD1 (5 bases). Germline loops: CDR1 DFQATT, CDR2 SNEGSKA (reference sequence). This CDR3 has 13 residues. Trimming removed 6 bases from V and 7 bases from J, with 18 bases in between.

This clonotype occurred a few times. DNA of the CDR3: TGCAGTGCTGTCCCCGGCGGCGGCTTGAACACCGGGGAGCTGTTTTTT. Amino acid sequence: CSAVPGGGLNTGELFF. The chain combines TRBV20-1 with TRBJ2-2; D gene ambiguous. V gave up 5 bases and J gave up 1 base, with 17 bases separating them. This CDR3 is built from 16 residues. CDR1 DFQATT and CDR2 SNEGSKA come from the germline V gene (reference sequence).

V is TRBV7-8 and J is TRBJ1-5, with D possibly matching TRBD1 (6 bases). This CDR3 has 17 residues. The ends were cut back, 1 base at V and 3 bases at J, with 16 bases in the middle. Germline V lookup: CDR1 SGHVS, CDR2 FQNEAQ. CDR3 loop: CASSLGAGAVNNQPQHF. CDR3 DNA sequence: TGTGCCAGCAGCTTAGGTGCAGGGGCGGTAAACAATCAGCCCCAGCATTTT. The whole variable domain, remainder taken from reference TRBV7-8 and TRBJ1-5, is GAGVSQSPRYKVAKRGQDVALRCDPISGHVSLFWYQQALGQGPEFLTYFQNEAQLDKSGLPSDRFFAERPEGSVSTLKIQRTQQEDSAVYLCASSLGAGAVNNQPQHFGDGTRLSIL.

This clonotype was seen more than once but under ten times. The chain combines TRBV6-2 or TRBV6-3 with TRBJ2-1; 8 nucleotides match TRBD1. Unmatched junction bases numbered 9, after V lost 0 bases and J lost 2 bases. Germline V gene lookup returns CDR1 MNHEY and CDR2 SVGEGT. The CDR3 runs to 18 residues. The chain's CDR3 is CASSYSPGDRGTYNEQFF. The DNA of the CDR3 is TGTGCCAGCAGTTACTCGCCGGGAGACAGGGGCACCTACAATGAGCAGTTCTTC.

The table lists this clonotype with a few counts. This chain links TRBV6-2 or TRBV6-3 with TRBJ2-4; TRBD1 aligns across 7 bases. The germline V gene encodes CDR1 MNHEY and CDR2 SVGEGT. V shed 6 bases, J shed 7 bases, and the junction held 12 bases outside the gene matches. The CDR3 loop spans 15 amino acids. The CDR3 nucleotides are TGTGCCAGCAGCCGGGACAGCCCCTGGGGTAACATTCAGTACTTC. Protein product: CASSRDSPWGNIQYF.

This chain uses TRBV6-1 with TRBJ2-3; 7 bases are a match to TRBD1. The CDR3 is made up of 14 amino acids. Germline lookup yields CDR1 MNHNS and CDR2 SASEGT. V dropped 6 bases and J dropped 4; count of bases not matched to a gene: 7. The CDR3 sequence: CASSTTGKADTQYF. The CDR3 DNA follows: TGTGCCAGCAGCACGACAGGGAAGGCAGATACGCAGTATTTT.

This clonotype was counted between two and nine times. CDR3 coding DNA: TGTGCCAGCAGCCAGGGGTCGGGAGGGCGGTCACCCCTCCACTTT. The encoded protein is CASSQGSGGRSPLHF. This chain links TRBV7-2 with TRBJ1-6; weak D call: TRBD1 (6 bases). Germline V lookup: CDR1 SGHTA, CDR2 FQGNSA. V was trimmed by 5 bases and J by 10 bases, leaving 18 bases between them. This CDR3 has 15 amino acids.

This rearrangement joins TRBV11-2 to TRBJ2-3; D is undetermined. The V gene's germline CDR1 is SGHAT and CDR2 FQNNGV. The CDR3 has 13 amino acids. V gave up 4 bases and J gave up 2 bases, with 7 bases separating them. CDR3 bases: TGTGCCAGCAGCTCCATCAACACAGATACGCAGTATTTT. Amino acids: CASSSINTDTQYF.

This clonotype was seen at least ten times. The rearrangement links TRBV5-6 to TRBJ2-1, with 13 nucleotides matching TRBD2. V shed 1 base and J 8 bases; nucleotides not matched to a gene: 6. There are 16 residues in the CDR3. CDR1 is SGHDT and CDR2 is YYEEEE in the germline V gene. The CDR3 reads CASSLIRTSGGDEQFF. CDR3 sequence (DNA): TGTGCCAGCAGCTTGATCCGGACTAGCGGGGGCGATGAGCAGTTCTTC.

This clonotype was observed a few times. The V gene is TRBV7-2, the J gene TRBJ1-2, with a tentative D call TRBD1 (6 bases). Germline values: CDR1 SGHTA, CDR2 FQGNSA. V gave up 5 bases and J gave up 8 bases, with 15 bases separating them. This CDR3 contains 13 residues. As DNA, the CDR3 is TGTGCCAGCAGCGCCACAGGGAATGGAGGCTACACCTTC. This encodes CASSATGNGGYTF.

This clonotype was observed many times. The chain joins TRBV5-7 to TRBJ2-1; 7 positions match TRBD2. TRBV5-7 is sorted into the ORF group, with uncertain function. The CDR3 has 15 residues. V was pared by 1 base and J by 5 bases, with 6 bases of the junction left unmatched. The CDR3 spells CASSLTLADHNEQFF. DNA for the CDR3: TGTGCCAGCAGCTTGACCCTAGCGGATCACAATGAGCAGTTCTTC.

This clonotype occurred many times. This chain joins TRBV7-2 and TRBJ2-5, with D perhaps being TRBD1 or TRBD2 (5 bases each). This CDR3 is built from 16 residues. Per germline, CDR1 SGHTA and CDR2 FQGNSA. Trimming cost V 2 bases and J 4 bases, with 17 bases left between them. As DNA, the CDR3 is TGTGCCAGCAGCTTATTCGGGGTTCGAGGGGTAGAGACCCAGTACTTC. Residues: CASSLFGVRGVETQYF.

This clonotype has at least ten counts. The chain carries TRBV12-3 or TRBV12-4 and TRBJ1-2; D call uncertain. Trimming pared 1 base from V and 7 bases from J, leaving 13 bases between. The CDR3 extends over 14 amino acids. The CDR3 reads CASSLGAVSGGYTF. The CDR3 nucleotides are TGTGCCAGCAGTTTAGGGGCAGTCTCCGGTGGCTACACCTTC.

At least ten counts were recorded for this clonotype. V and J are TRBV7-2 and TRBJ1-1; D ambiguous. This CDR3 is built from 12 residues. CDR1 is SGHTA, CDR2 FQGNSA, per germline. V lost 2 bases and J 10 bases, leaving 11 bases between the germline ends. This CDR3 reads CASSLNVEGAFF. In DNA form, the CDR3 reads TGTGCCAGCAGCTTAAACGTAGAAGGAGCTTTCTTT. The entire variable domain, with the rest obtained from reference TRBV7-2 and TRBJ1-1, is as follows: GAGVSQSPSNKVTEKGKDVELRCDPISGHTALYWYRQSLGQGLEFLIYFQGNSAPDKSGLPSDRFSAERTGGSVSTLTIQRTQQEDSAVYLCASSLNVEGAFFGQGTRLTVV.